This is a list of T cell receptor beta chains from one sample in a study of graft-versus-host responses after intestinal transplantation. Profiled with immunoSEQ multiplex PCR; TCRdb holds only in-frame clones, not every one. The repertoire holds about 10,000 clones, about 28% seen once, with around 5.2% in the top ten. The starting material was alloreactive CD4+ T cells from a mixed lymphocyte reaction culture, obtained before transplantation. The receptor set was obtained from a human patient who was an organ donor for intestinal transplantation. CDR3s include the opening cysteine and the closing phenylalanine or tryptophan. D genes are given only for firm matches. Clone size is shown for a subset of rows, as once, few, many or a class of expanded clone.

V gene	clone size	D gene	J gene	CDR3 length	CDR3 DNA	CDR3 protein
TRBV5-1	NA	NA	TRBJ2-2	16	TGCGCCAGCAGCTTGCTTGGGGTAATGTACACCGGGGAGCTGTTTTTT	CASSLLGVMYTGELFF
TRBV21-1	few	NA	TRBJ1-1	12	TGTGCCAGCAGCTTTGAGCACACTGAAGCTTTCTTT	CASSFEHTEAFF
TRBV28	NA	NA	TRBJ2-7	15	TGTGCCAGCAGTTTGCTGGCGCAGATCCCTGGTGAGCAGTACTTC	CASSLLAQIPGEQYF
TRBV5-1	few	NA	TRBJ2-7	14	TGCGCCAGCAGCTCCGGCCGGCCCGGCTACGAGCAGTACTTC	CASSSGRPGYEQYF
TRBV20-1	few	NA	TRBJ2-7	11	TGCAGTGCTTCGGGGCCCTACGAGCAGTACTTC	CSASGPYEQYF
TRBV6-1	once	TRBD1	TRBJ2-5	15	TGTGCCAGCAGTGAAGGGACAGGGGATTGGGAGACCCAGTACTTC	CASSEGTGDWETQYF
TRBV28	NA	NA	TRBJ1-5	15	TGTGCCAGCAGTTTAAGGAGCCAACTCAATCAGCCCCAGCATTTT	CASSLRSQLNQPQHF
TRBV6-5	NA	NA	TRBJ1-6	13	TGTGCCAGCAGGACAGCTTTAAATTCACCCCTCCACTTT	CASRTALNSPLHF
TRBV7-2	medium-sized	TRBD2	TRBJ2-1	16	TGTGCCAGCAGGTTTTCTAGCGGGGGGGCCTACAATGAGCAGTTCTTC	CASRFSSGGAYNEQFF
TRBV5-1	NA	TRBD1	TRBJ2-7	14	TGCGCCAGCAGCTTAGGGACAGAGGCCTACGAGCAGTACTTC	CASSLGTEAYEQYF
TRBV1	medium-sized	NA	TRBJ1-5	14	TGCACCAGCAGCCCGGACAATAGCAATCAGCCCCAGCATTTT	CTSSPDNSNQPQHF
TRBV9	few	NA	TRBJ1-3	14	TGTGCCAGCAGCGTAGGACAGTCTGGAAACACCATATATTTT	CASSVGQSGNTIYF
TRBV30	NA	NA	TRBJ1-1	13	TGTGCCTGGAGTGGGGGGGTAAACACTGAAGCTTTCTTT	CAWSGGVNTEAFF
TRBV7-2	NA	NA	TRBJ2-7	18	TGTGCCAGCAGCTTAGTGGTTGTGGTGTCAGGCAGCTCCTACGAGCAGTACTTC	CASSLVVVVSGSSYEQYF
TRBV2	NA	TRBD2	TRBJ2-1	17	TGTGCCAGAGTGGGGACTAGCGGGGGGAGCTCCTACAATGAGCAGTTCTTC	CARVGTSGGSSYNEQFF
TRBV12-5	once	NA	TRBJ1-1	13	TGTGCTAGTGGACCCCGGGTTTCGGGTGAAGCTTTCTTT	CASGPRVSGEAFF
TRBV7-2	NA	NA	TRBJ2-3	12	TGTGCCAGCACCCCCGGGGGAGATACGCAGTATTTT	CASTPGGDTQYF
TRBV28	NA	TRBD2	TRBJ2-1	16	TGTGCCAGCAGTTTGGCTAGCGGGGGGCTTTACAATGAGCAGTTCTTC	CASSLASGGLYNEQFF
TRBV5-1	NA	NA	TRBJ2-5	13	TGCGCCAGCAGCTTTCAGGGTTGGGAGACCCAGTACTTC	CASSFQGWETQYF
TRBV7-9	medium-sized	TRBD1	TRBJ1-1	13	TGTGCCAGCAGCTTGACAGGGGTCGCTGAAGCTTTCTTT	CASSLTGVAEAFF
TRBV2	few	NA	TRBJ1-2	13	TGTGCCACCCCGGACCCGGGAAACTATGGCTACACCTTC	CATPDPGNYGYTF
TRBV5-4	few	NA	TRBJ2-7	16	TGTGCCAGCAGCCTGGGGGGGGGCAGGACTGACTACGAGCAGTACTTC	CASSLGGGRTDYEQYF
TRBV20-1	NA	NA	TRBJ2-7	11	TGCAGTGTTCAGGGATCCTACGAGCAGTACTTC	CSVQGSYEQYF
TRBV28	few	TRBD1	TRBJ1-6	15	TGTGCCAGCAGTTTCCATGGGACAGGGAATTCACCCCTCCACTTT	CASSFHGTGNSPLHF
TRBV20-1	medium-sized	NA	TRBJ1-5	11	TGCAGTGCTAACAGACACCTAACCCAGCATTTT	CSANRHLTQHF
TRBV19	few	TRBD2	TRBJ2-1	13	TGTGCCAGTAGCCGTCCCAGCGGGGCGGAGCAGTTCTTC	CASSRPSGAEQFF
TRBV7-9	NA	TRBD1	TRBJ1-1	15	TGTGCCAGCAGCTTCGTTTTCACAGGGGACACTGAAGCTTTCTTT	CASSFVFTGDTEAFF
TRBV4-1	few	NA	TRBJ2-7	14	TGCGCCAGCAGCCAAGAGTCCAGGAATCGCGAGCAGTACTTC	CASSQESRNREQYF
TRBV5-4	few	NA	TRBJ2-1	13	TGTGCCAGCAGCGTAAACAGAAATAATGAGCAGTTCTTC	CASSVNRNNEQFF
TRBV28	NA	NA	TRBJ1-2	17	TGTGCCAGCAGTTTATACGGGGGGGGCAGATCTAGGTATGGCTACACCTTC	CASSLYGGGRSRYGYTF
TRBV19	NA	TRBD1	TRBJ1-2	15	TGTGCCAGTAGTATAAAAGGGACAGGGATCTATGGCTACACCTTC	CASSIKGTGIYGYTF
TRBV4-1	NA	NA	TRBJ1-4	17	TGCGCCAGCAGCCAAGATTATGCGGGGGCGGTAGGGGAAAAACTGTTTTTT	CASSQDYAGAVGEKLFF
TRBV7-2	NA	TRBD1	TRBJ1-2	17	TGTGCCAGCAGCTTTTCGGGTGCGGACAGGGGGCGCGAAGGCTACACCTTC	CASSFSGADRGREGYTF
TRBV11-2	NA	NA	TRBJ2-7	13	TGTGCCAGCAGCTTAGCCGAATACTACGAGCAGTACTTC	CASSLAEYYEQYF
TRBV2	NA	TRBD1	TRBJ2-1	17	TGTGCCAGCAGTCGCCTTGGGACAGGGAGCTCCTACAATGAGCAGTTCTTC	CASSRLGTGSSYNEQFF
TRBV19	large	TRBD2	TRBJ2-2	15	TGTGCCAGTAGTATATGGCGGGGGGACACCGGGGAGCTGTTTTTT	CASSIWRGDTGELFF
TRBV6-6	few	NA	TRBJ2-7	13	TGTGCCAGCAGCCCCCGCGAGACCTACGAGCAGTACTTC	CASSPRETYEQYF
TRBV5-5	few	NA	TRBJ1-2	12	TGTGCCAGCAGCTTGGACCTATGGGGGTCCTCCTTC	CASSLDLWGSSF
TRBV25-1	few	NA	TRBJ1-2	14	TGTGCCAGCAGTGATAATGGGTTTTTCTATGGCTACACCTTC	CASSDNGFFYGYTF
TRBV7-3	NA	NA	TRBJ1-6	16	TGTGCCAGCAGCTTAAATAGAGGTCTTATGAATTCACCCCTCCACTTT	CASSLNRGLMNSPLHF
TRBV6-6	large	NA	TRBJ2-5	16	TGTGCCAGCAGTTACTCGGCGGTTACGTACCAAGAGACCCAGTACTTC	CASSYSAVTYQETQYF
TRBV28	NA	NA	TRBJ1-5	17	TGTGCCAGCAGTTCCCCCCGAGACTTGCGATGGAATCAGCCCCAGCATTTT	CASSSPRDLRWNQPQHF
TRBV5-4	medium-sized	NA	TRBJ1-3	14	TGTGCCAGCAGCAGGACAAACTCTGGAAACACCATATATTTT	CASSRTNSGNTIYF
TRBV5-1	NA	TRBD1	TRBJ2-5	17	TGCGCCAGCAGCTTGTCTCCGCTCAGGGGGCACGGCGAGACCCAGTACTTC	CASSLSPLRGHGETQYF
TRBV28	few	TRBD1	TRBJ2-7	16	TGTGCCAGCAGTCCACCGACGGGACAGGGGACCTACGAGCAGTACTTC	CASSPPTGQGTYEQYF
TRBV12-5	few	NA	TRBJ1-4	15	TGTGCTAGTGGTTCGGCAGAGTCAACTAATGAAAAACTGTTTTTT	CASGSAESTNEKLFF
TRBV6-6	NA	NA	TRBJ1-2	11	TGTGCCAGCAGTTACAACTATGGCTACACCTTC	CASSYNYGYTF
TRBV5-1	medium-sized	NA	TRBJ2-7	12	TGCGCCAGCAGCTTGGTAGGTTACGAGCAGTACTTC	CASSLVGYEQYF
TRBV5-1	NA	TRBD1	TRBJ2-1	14	TGCGCCAGCAGCCCGCCGGGACAGGGGGCTGAGCAGTTCTTC	CASSPPGQGAEQFF
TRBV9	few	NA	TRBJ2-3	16	TGTGCCAGCAGCGTAGGGGCTCACCGGGGCACAGATACGCAGTATTTT	CASSVGAHRGTDTQYF
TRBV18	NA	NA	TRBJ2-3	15	TGTGCCAGCTCACCATCCGGGACTAGCACAGATACGCAGTATTTT	CASSPSGTSTDTQYF
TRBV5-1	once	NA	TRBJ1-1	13	TGCGCCAGCAGCGCGACAGTGAACACTGAAGCTTTCTTT	CASSATVNTEAFF
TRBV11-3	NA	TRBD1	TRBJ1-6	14	TGTGCCAGCAGCTGGGACAGGGGTGATTCACCCCTCCACTTT	CASSWDRGDSPLHF
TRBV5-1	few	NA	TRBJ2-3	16	TGCGCCAGCAGCTTGGCAGTACAGACTAGCACAGATACGCAGTATTTT	CASSLAVQTSTDTQYF
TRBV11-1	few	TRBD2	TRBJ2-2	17	TGTGCCAGCAGCTTATGGGCTAGCGGGGGAGGAACCGGGGAGCTGTTTTTT	CASSLWASGGGTGELFF
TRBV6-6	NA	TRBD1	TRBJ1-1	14	TGTGCCAGCAGCCTAATTGGACAGGGCACTGAAGCTTTCTTT	CASSLIGQGTEAFF
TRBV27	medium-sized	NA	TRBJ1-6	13	TGTGCCAGCTCTGACGGCAGGGTGGCACCCCTCCACTTT	CASSDGRVAPLHF
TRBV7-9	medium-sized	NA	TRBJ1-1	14	TGTGCCAGCAGGCTCCGGGGGACGAACACTGAAGCTTTCTTT	CASRLRGTNTEAFF
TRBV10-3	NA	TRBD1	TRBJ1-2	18	TGTGCCATCAGTGAGTCCTTTCCGACAGGGAAGGGGGTCTATGGCTACACCTTC	CAISESFPTGKGVYGYTF